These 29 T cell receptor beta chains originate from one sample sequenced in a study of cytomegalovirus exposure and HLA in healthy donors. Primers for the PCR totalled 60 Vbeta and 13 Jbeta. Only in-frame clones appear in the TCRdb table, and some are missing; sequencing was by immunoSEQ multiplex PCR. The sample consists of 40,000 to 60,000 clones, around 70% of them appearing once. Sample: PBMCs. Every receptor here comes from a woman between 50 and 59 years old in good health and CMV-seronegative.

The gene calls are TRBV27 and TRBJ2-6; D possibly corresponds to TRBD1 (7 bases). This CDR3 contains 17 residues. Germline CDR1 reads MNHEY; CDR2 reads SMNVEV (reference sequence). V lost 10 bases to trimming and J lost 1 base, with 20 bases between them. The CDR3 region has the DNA TGTGCCACCTCGCAGGGGGGTTATCCTTCTGGGGCCAACGTCCTGACTTTC. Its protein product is CATSQGGYPSGANVLTF.

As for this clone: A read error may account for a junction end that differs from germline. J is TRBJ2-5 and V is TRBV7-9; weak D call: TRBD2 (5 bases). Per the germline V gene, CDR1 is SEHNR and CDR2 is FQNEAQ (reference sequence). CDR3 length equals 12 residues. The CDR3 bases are TGTTCCAGCAGCCAGTCGCCCGGGGCCCAGTACTTC. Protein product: CSSSQSPGAQYF.

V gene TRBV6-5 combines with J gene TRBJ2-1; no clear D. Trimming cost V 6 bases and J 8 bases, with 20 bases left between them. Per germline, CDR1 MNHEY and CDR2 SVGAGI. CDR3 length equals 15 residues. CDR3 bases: TGTGCCAGCAGCCTAGGCGGCACCATGGTCCATGAGCAGTTCTTC. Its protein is CASSLGGTMVHEQFF.

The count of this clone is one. CDR3 DNA sequence: TGTGCCATCGGGTCTAGCGGGACCTATGAGCAGTTCTTC. It translates to CAIGSSGTYEQFF. The V call is TRBV10-3, the J call TRBJ2-1; 9 nucleotides line up with TRBD2. This CDR3 region has 13 residues. Germline CDR1 and CDR2: ENHRY and SYGVKD. Unmatched junction bases numbered 7, after V lost 8 bases and J lost 8 bases.

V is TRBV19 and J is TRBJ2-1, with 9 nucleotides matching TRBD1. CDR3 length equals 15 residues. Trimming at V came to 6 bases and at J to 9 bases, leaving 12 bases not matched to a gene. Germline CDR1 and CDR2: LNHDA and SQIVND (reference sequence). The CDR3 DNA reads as TGTGCCAGTAGCCAAGAGGGACAGGGAATCGGTGAGCAGTTCTTC. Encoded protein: CASSQEGQGIGEQFF.

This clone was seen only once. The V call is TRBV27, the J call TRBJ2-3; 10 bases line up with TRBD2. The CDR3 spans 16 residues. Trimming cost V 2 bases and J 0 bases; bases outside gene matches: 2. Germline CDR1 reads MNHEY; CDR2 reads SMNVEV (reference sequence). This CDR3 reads CASSLPGLASTDTQYF. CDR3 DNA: TGTGCCAGCAGTTTACCGGGACTAGCGAGCACAGATACGCAGTATTTT.

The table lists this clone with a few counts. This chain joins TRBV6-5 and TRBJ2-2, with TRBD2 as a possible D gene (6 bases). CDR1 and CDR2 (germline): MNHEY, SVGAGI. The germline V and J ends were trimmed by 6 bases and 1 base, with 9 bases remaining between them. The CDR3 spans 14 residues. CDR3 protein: CASSGTLNTGELFF. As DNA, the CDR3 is TGTGCCAGCAGCGGGACTTTGAACACCGGGGAGCTGTTTTTT.

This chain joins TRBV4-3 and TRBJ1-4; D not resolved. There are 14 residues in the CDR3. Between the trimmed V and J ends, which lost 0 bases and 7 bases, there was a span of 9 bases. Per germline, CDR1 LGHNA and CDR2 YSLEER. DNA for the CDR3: TGCGCCAGCAGCCAAGATGGGCGGGGTGAAAAACTGTTTTTT. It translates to CASSQDGRGEKLFF.

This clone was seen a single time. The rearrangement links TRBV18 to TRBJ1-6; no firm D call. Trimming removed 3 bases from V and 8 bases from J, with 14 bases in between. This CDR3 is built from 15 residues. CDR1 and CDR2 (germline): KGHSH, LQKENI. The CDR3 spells CASSPLEGKDSPLHF. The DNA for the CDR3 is TGTGCCAGCTCACCGTTGGAGGGTAAGGATTCACCCCTCCACTTT.

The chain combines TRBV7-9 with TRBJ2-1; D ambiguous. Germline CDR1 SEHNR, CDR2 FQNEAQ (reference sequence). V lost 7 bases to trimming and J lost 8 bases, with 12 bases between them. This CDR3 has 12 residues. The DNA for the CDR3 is TGTGCCAGCATCCTCCTGGGCGATGAGCAGTTCTTC. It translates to CASILLGDEQFF.

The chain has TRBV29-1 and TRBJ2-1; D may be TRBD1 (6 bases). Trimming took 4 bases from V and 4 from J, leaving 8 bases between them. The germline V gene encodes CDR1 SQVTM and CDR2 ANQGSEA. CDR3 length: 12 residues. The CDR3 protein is CSVGTEYNEQFF. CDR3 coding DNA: TGCAGCGTTGGGACAGAGTACAATGAGCAGTTCTTC.

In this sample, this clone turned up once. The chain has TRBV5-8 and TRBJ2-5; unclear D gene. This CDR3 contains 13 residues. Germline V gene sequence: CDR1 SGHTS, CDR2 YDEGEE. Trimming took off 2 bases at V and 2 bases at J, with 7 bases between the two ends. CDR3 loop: CASSFDWQETQYF. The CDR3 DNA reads TGTGCCAGCAGCTTTGACTGGCAAGAGACCCAGTACTTC.

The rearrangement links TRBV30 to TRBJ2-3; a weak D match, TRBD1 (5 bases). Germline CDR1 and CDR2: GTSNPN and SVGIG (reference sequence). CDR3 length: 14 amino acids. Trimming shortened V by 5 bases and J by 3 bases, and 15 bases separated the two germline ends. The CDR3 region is CAWAPGYRTDTQYF. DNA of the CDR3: TGTGCCTGGGCCCCAGGGTATAGGACAGATACGCAGTATTTT.

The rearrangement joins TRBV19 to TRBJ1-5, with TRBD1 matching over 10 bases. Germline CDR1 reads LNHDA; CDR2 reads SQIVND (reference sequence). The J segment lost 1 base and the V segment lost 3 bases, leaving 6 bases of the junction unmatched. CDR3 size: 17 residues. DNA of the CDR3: TGTGCCAGTAGTATCGGGACAGGGGCATTGAGCAATCAGCCCCAGCATTTT. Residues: CASSIGTGALSNQPQHF.

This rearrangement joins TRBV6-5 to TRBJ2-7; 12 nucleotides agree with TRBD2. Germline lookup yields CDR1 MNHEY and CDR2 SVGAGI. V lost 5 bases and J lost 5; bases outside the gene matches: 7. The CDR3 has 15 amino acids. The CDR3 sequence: CASSSPSGGANEQYF. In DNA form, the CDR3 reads TGTGCCAGCAGTAGTCCTAGCGGGGGGGCAAACGAGCAGTACTTC.

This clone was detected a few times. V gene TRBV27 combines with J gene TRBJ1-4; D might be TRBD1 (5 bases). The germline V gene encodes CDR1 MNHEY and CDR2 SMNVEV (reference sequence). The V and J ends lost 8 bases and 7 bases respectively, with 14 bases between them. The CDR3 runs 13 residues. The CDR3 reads CASRPHDSEKLFF. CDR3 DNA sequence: TGTGCCAGCCGACCGCACGACAGTGAAAAACTGTTTTTT.

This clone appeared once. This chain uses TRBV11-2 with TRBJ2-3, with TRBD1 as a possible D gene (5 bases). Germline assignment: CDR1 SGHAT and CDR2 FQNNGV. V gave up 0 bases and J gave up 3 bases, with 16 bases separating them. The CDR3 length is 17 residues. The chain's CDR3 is CASSLDSRAGRTDTQYF. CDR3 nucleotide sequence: TGTGCCAGCAGCTTAGATTCAAGGGCAGGGCGGACAGATACGCAGTATTTT. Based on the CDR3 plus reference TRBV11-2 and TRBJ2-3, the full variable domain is EAGVAQSPRYKIIEKRQSVAFWCNPISGHATLYWYQQILGQGPKLLIQFQNNGVVDDSQLPKDRFSAERLKGVDSTLKIQPAKLEDSAVYLCASSLDSRAGRTDTQYFGPGTRLTVL.

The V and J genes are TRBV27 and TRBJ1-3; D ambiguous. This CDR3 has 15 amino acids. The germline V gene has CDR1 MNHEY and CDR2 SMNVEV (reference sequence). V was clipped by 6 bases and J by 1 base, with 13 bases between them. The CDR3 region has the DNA TGTGCCAGCAGGAGGTCCGCCTCATCTGGAAACACCATATATTTT. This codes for CASRRSASSGNTIYF.

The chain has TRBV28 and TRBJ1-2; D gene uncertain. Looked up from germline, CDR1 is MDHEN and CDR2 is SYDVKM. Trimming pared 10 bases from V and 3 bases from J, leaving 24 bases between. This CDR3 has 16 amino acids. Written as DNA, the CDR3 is TGTGCCATCTCCGACACATTCGGGGAAGTTGACTATGGCTACACCTTC. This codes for CAISDTFGEVDYGYTF.

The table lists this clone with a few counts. Written as DNA, the CDR3 is TGTGCCAGCAGTCGACAGGGGGCCGGTGGGGCCAACGTCCTGACTTTC. Translation gives CASSRQGAGGANVLTF. The chain is built from TRBV27 and TRBJ2-6; 10 bases are a match to TRBD1. This CDR3 spans 16 amino acids. Germline V CDR1 and CDR2: MNHEY, SMNVEV (reference sequence). V was pared by 5 bases and J by 3 bases, with 4 bases of the junction left unmatched.

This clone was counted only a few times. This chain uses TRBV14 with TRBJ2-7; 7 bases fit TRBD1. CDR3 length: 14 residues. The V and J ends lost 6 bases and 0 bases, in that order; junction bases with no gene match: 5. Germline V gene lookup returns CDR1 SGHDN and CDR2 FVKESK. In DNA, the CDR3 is TGTGCCAGCAGAGGGACAGACTTCTCCTACGAGCAGTACTTC. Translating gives CASRGTDFSYEQYF.

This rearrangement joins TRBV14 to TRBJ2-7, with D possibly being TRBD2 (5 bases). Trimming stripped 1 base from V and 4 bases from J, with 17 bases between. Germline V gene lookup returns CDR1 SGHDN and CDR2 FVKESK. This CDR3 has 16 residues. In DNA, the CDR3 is TGTGCCAGCAGCCAAGGGCTGGCGGGCGGTGGGTACGAGCAGTACTTC. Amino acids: CASSQGLAGGGYEQYF.

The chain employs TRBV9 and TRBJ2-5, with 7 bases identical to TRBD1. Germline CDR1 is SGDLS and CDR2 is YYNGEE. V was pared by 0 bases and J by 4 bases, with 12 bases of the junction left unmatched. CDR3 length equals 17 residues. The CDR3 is CASSVDFKGALRETQYF. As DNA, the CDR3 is TGTGCCAGCAGCGTAGATTTCAAGGGGGCGCTTAGAGAGACCCAGTACTTC. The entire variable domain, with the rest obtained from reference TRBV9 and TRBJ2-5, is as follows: DSGVTQTPKHLITATGQRVTLRCSPRSGDLSVYWYQQSLDQGLQFLIQYYNGEERAKGNILERFSAQQFPDLHSELNLSSLELGDSALYFCASSVDFKGALRETQYFGPGTRLLVL.

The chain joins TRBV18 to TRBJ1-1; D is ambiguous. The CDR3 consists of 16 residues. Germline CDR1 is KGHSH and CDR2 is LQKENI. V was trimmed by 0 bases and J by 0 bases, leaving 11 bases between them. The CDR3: CASSPPSREMNTEAFF. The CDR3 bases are TGTGCCAGCTCACCACCTTCGAGAGAAATGAACACTGAAGCTTTCTTT.

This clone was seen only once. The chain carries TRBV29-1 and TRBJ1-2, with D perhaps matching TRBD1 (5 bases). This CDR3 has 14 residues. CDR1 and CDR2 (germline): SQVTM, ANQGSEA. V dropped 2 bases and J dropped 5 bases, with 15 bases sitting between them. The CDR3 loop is CSVEREGSLYGYTF. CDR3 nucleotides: TGCAGCGTTGAAAGGGAGGGGAGCCTTTATGGCTACACCTTC.

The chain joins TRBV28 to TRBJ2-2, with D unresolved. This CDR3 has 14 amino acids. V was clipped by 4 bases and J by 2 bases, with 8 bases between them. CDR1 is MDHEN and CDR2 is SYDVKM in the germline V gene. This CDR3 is CASSSASNTGELFF. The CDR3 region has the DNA TGTGCCAGCAGTTCGGCTAGTAACACCGGGGAGCTGTTTTTT.

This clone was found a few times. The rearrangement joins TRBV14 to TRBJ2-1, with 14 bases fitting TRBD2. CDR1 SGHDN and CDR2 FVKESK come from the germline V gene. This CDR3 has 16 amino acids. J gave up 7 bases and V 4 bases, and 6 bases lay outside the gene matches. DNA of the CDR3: TGTGCCAGCAGCCCTCCCGGGACTAGCGGGAGTAATGAGCAGTTCTTC. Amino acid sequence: CASSPPGTSGSNEQFF.

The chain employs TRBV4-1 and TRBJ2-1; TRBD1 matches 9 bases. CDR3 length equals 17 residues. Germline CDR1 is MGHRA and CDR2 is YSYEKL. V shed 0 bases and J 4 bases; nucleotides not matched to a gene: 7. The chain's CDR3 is CASSQDADRGKYNEQFF. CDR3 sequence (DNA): TGCGCCAGCAGCCAAGACGCGGACAGGGGAAAATACAATGAGCAGTTCTTC.

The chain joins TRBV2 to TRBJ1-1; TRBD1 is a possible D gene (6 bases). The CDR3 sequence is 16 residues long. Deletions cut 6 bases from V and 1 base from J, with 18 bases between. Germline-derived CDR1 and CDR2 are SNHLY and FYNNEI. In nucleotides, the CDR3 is TGTGCCAGCAGATCGGGGGGGTGGGGGGCGAACACTGAAGCTTTCTTT. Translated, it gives CASRSGGWGANTEAFF.